Each of the 26 T cell receptor beta chains below was sequenced from the same sample in a study of blood T cell repertoires in COVID-19. TCRdb's copy holds only in-frame clones and misses some; the assay was immunoSEQ multiplex PCR. Found here are 330,000 or so clones, 87% of them singletons; the top ten hold almost 3%. The sample taken for sequencing was PBMCs or T cells enriched from blood (not recorded which). Source of these receptors: a young woman who had recovered from COVID-19.

The chain carries TRBV9 and TRBJ1-1; no clear D gene. Germline loops: CDR1 SGDLS, CDR2 YYNGEE. Trimming took off 4 bases at V and 4 bases at J, with 11 bases between the two ends. The CDR3 has 13 amino acids. The CDR3 DNA is TGTGCCAGCAGCCCTACCGAGGGCACTGAAGCTTTCTTT. It translates to CASSPTEGTEAFF.

This CDR3 is CASSPNNSGLKDTQYF. CDR3 bases: TGTGCCAGCAGTCCCAATAATAGCGGATTAAAAGATACGCAGTATTTT. The V call is TRBV2, the J call TRBJ2-3; weak D call: TRBD2 (6 bases). CDR1 SNHLY and CDR2 FYNNEI come from the germline V gene. V was shortened by 5 bases and J by 5 bases, with 20 bases between the two germline ends. The CDR3 is made up of 16 amino acids. Variable domain in full (rest from reference TRBV2 and TRBJ2-3): EPEVTQTPSHQVTQMGQEVILRCVPISNHLYFYWYRQILGQKVEFLVSFYNNEISEKSEIFDDQFSVERPDGSNFTLKIRSTKLEDSAMYFCASSPNNSGLKDTQYFGPGTRLTVL.

CDR3 sequence reads: CASSEGAGSYGYTF. The CDR3 DNA follows: TGTGCCAGCAGTGAAGGGGCAGGCAGCTATGGCTACACCTTC. This chain joins TRBV2 and TRBJ1-2; D not resolved. The CDR3 has 14 residues. Per germline, CDR1 SNHLY and CDR2 FYNNEI. Trimming left V 1 base short and J 4 bases short, with 10 bases between.

The chain employs TRBV9 and TRBJ1-3, with 7 positions matching TRBD1. This CDR3 is built from 15 residues. V lost 4 bases to trimming and J lost 0 bases; unmatched junction nucleotides: 4. CDR1 is SGDLS, CDR2 YYNGEE, per germline. Written as DNA, the CDR3 is TGTGCCAGCAGCACTGGGACAGTCTCTGGAAACACCATATATTTT. Residues: CASSTGTVSGNTIYF.

The V and J genes are TRBV2 and TRBJ2-3; 8 bases match TRBD2. The CDR3 covers 16 residues. Losses at the gene ends were 1 base for V and 2 bases for J; bases not matched to a gene: 5. CDR1 is SNHLY and CDR2 is FYNNEI in the germline V gene. The CDR3 spells CASSEGTSLFTDTQYF. CDR3 DNA: TGTGCCAGCAGTGAAGGGACTAGCCTCTTCACAGATACGCAGTATTTT. The full variable domain, completed using reference TRBV2 and TRBJ2-3, is EPEVTQTPSHQVTQMGQEVILRCVPISNHLYFYWYRQILGQKVEFLVSFYNNEISEKSEIFDDQFSVERPDGSNFTLKIRSTKLEDSAMYFCASSEGTSLFTDTQYFGPGTRLTVL.

V is TRBV4-1 and J is TRBJ2-1; TRBD2 aligns across 12 bases. The ends lost 4 bases at V and 6 bases at J; junction bases unmatched: 4. Germline-derived CDR1 and CDR2 are MGHRA and YSYEKL. The CDR3 totals 15 residues. The CDR3 coding sequence is TGCGCCAGCAGCCCGAGACTAGCGGGGGTCAATGAGCAGTTCTTC. Translating gives CASSPRLAGVNEQFF.

This sequence joins TRBV24-1 and TRBJ1-2; D perhaps matches TRBD1 (6 bases). V lost 4 bases, J lost 8 bases, and 13 bases lay in between. The length of the CDR3 is 13 residues. Germline lookup yields CDR1 KGHDR and CDR2 SFDVKD. The CDR3, as DNA: TGTGCCACCAGTGAGCAACAGGGAGACGGCTACACCTTC. Its protein is CATSEQQGDGYTF.

The chain links TRBV10-3 to TRBJ2-1, with 12 positions matching TRBD2. V shed 6 bases and J 6 bases; nucleotides not matched to a gene: 6. CDR1 is ENHRY, CDR2 SYGVKD, per germline. The CDR3 length is 15 residues. The CDR3 is CAIRPSGRVFNEQFF. The CDR3 DNA follows: TGTGCCATCAGGCCTAGCGGGAGGGTTTTCAATGAGCAGTTCTTC.

J is TRBJ2-3 and V is TRBV2; D gene ambiguous. Germline lookup yields CDR1 SNHLY and CDR2 FYNNEI. Trimming shortened V by 8 bases and J by 2 bases, and 8 bases separated the two germline ends. The CDR3 length is 12 residues. This CDR3 reads CASGVYTDTQYF. Here the CDR3 DNA reads TGTGCCAGCGGAGTCTACACAGATACGCAGTATTTT.

Here the CDR3 DNA reads TGCAGCGTTCGTGGGGGGAGGGTAGGGGCCAACGTCCTGACTTTC. This codes for CSVRGGRVGANVLTF. The chain uses TRBV29-1 and TRBJ2-6; 7 bases match TRBD2. The CDR3 is made up of 15 amino acids. With 5 bases clipped from V and 4 bases from J, the junction kept 8 bases outside the gene matches. Germline assignment: CDR1 SQVTM and CDR2 ANQGSEA.

The CDR3 loop reads CASSQYRGPYEQYF. The CDR3 nucleotides read TGTGCCAGCAGCCAATACAGGGGCCCCTACGAGCAGTACTTC. The chain couples TRBV14 to TRBJ2-7, with TRBD1 identical over 7 bases. CDR3 length: 14 amino acids. Trimming cost V 2 bases and J 2 bases; bases outside gene matches: 3. Germline V lookup: CDR1 SGHDN, CDR2 FVKESK.

The chain links TRBV5-1 to TRBJ1-4; D is unresolved. CDR1 is SGHRS and CDR2 is YFSETQ in the germline V gene. This CDR3 is built from 12 residues. V lost 3 bases and J lost 7, with 7 bases in between. CDR3 bases: TGCGCCAGCAGCTCTAACGGTGAAAAACTGTTTTTT. Translated: CASSSNGEKLFF.

The chain couples TRBV10-3 to TRBJ2-3; D unresolved. The CDR3 loop spans 14 amino acids. V lost 6 bases to trimming and J lost 6 bases, with 16 bases between them. CDR1 is ENHRY and CDR2 is SYGVKD in the germline V gene. The CDR3 nucleotides are TGTGCCATCAGACAGTCTGATCAACCGGATACGCAGTATTTT. Translating it yields CAIRQSDQPDTQYF.

The rearrangement joins TRBV7-8 to TRBJ1-1, with D uncertain. This CDR3 contains 16 residues. CDR1 and CDR2 from the germline V gene are SGHVS and FQNEAQ. The V gene lost 6 bases and the J gene lost 1 base, with 18 bases spanning the gap. The CDR3 sequence: CASRLGRVMGNTEAFF. The CDR3, as DNA: TGTGCCAGCAGGTTGGGTCGGGTGATGGGGAACACTGAAGCTTTCTTT. The full variable domain, completed using reference TRBV7-8 and TRBJ1-1, is GAGVSQSPRYKVAKRGQDVALRCDPISGHVSLFWYQQALGQGPEFLTYFQNEAQLDKSGLPSDRFFAERPEGSVSTLKIQRTQQEDSAVYLCASRLGRVMGNTEAFFGQGTRLTVV.

This clone was seen a handful of times. The chain recombines TRBV7-9 with TRBJ2-1; 7 nucleotides line up with TRBD2. This CDR3 region has 12 residues. V lost 2 bases, J lost 10 bases, and 2 bases stayed unmatched. Germline V gives CDR1 SEHNR, CDR2 FQNEAQ (reference sequence). Here the CDR3 DNA reads TGTGCCAGCAGCTTACTAGCGGCAGAGCAGTTCTTC. Translated, it gives CASSLLAAEQFF.

V usage is TRBV19 and J usage is TRBJ2-3; 11 bases match TRBD2. Trimming cost V 5 bases and J 9 bases; bases outside gene matches: 10. The germline gives CDR1 LNHDA, CDR2 SQIVND (reference sequence). The CDR3 extends over 15 amino acids. CDR3 amino acids: CASSPRLAGGGTQYF. The CDR3 region has the DNA TGTGCCAGTAGTCCCCGGCTAGCGGGAGGTGGCACGCAGTATTTT.

V usage is TRBV5-1 and J usage is TRBJ1-2; 7 bases fit TRBD1. In germline, CDR1 is SGHRS, CDR2 YFSETQ. V gave up 4 bases and J gave up 3 bases; unmatched junction bases: 6. The length of the CDR3 is 14 residues. The CDR3 is CASSEGQSYYGYTF. CDR3 DNA: TGCGCCAGCAGCGAGGGACAGTCATACTATGGCTACACCTTC.

The V gene is TRBV6-5, the J gene TRBJ1-6, with D possibly matching TRBD1 (6 bases). Trimming shortened V by 10 bases and J by 3 bases, and 16 bases separated the two germline ends. CDR1 is MNHEY, CDR2 SVGAGI, per germline. CDR3 length: 15 residues. As DNA, the CDR3 is TGTGCCACCGCCGCGGACAGACTCTATAATTCACCCCTCCACTTT. It yields the protein CATAADRLYNSPLHF.

This clone was counted a few times. The V gene is TRBV2, the J gene TRBJ1-4, with TRBD1 identical over 9 bases. V was clipped by 4 bases and J by 1 base; unmatched bases: 7. Germline V CDR1 and CDR2: SNHLY, FYNNEI. This CDR3 has 17 amino acids. This CDR3 is CASSGDRAKETNEKLFF. The CDR3 DNA reads TGTGCCAGCAGTGGGGACAGGGCAAAGGAAACTAATGAAAAACTGTTTTTT.

J is TRBJ1-5 and V is TRBV2; 9 bases line up with TRBD1. The CDR3 runs to 13 residues. Germline lookup yields CDR1 SNHLY and CDR2 FYNNEI. V lost 6 bases to trimming and J lost 7 bases; unmatched junction nucleotides: 4. Here the CDR3 reads CASRGQGIQPQHF. The CDR3 nucleotides are TGTGCCAGCAGGGGACAGGGTATACAGCCCCAGCATTTT.

A remark on this clone: An end of the junction differs from the germline gene, which may be a read error. This rearrangement joins TRBV7-7 to TRBJ2-5; 12 bases map to TRBD2. CDR1 SSHAT and CDR2 FNYEAQ come from the germline V gene (reference sequence). This CDR3 spans 16 amino acids. The chain's CDR3 is CASSPGLAGNQETQYF. The CDR3 DNA follows: TGTGCTAGCAGCCCCGGACTAGCGGGGAACCAAGAGACCCAGTACTTC.

This chain joins TRBV18 and TRBJ1-6; D unresolved. The CDR3 runs to 14 residues. The germline V gene encodes CDR1 KGHSH and CDR2 LQKENI. V gave up 3 bases and J gave up 8 bases, with 11 bases separating them. The CDR3 DNA is TGTGCCAGCTCACCGGCGGCCGTGGATTCACCCCTCCACTTT. Its translation: CASSPAAVDSPLHF.

The chain recombines TRBV5-6 with TRBJ2-7, with 7 bases that match TRBD2. J was trimmed by 3 bases and V by 4 bases; bases with no gene match: 10. The CDR3 has 15 residues. Per the germline V gene, CDR1 is SGHDT and CDR2 is YYEEEE. The CDR3 loop is CASSPRGGRLYEQYF. In DNA, the CDR3 is TGTGCCAGCAGCCCCCGGGGCGGGAGACTCTACGAGCAGTACTTC.

The chain has TRBV11-3 and TRBJ2-2; 11 bases agree with TRBD2. The CDR3 is made up of 18 amino acids. The germline CDR1 and CDR2 sequences are SGHNT and YENEEA. Unmatched junction bases numbered 15, after V lost 5 bases and J lost 7 bases. CDR3 nucleotides: TGTGCCAGCAGCACGTATATAGCGGGAGGGGAGGAGAACGGGGAGCTGTTTTTT. Protein product: CASSTYIAGGEENGELFF.

The chain employs TRBV2 and TRBJ2-3; TRBD2 aligns across 9 bases. Germline-derived CDR1 and CDR2 are SNHLY and FYNNEI. The CDR3 extends over 16 amino acids. V was clipped by 9 bases and J by 0 bases; unmatched bases: 10. The CDR3 loop is CARNAPTSGSTDTQYF. The CDR3 DNA sequence: TGTGCCAGAAACGCGCCGACTAGCGGCAGCACAGATACGCAGTATTTT.

The chain links TRBV5-1 to TRBJ2-1, with 9 bases aligning to TRBD2. Germline-derived CDR1 and CDR2 are SGHRS and YFSETQ. J lost 7 bases, V lost 4 bases, and 9 bases had no gene match. The CDR3 length is 15 residues. In DNA form, the CDR3 reads TGCGCCAGCAGCCCCCTAGCTAGCGGGACAAATGAGCAGTTCTTC. It translates to CASSPLASGTNEQFF.